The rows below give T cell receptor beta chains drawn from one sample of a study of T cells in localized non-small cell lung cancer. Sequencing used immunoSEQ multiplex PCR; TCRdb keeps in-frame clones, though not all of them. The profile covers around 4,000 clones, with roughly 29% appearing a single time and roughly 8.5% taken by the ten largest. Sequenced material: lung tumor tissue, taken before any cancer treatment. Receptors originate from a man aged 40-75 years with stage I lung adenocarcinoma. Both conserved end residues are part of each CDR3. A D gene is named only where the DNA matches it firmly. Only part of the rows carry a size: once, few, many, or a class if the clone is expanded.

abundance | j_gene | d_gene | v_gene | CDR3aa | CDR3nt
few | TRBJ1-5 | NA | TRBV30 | CAWSGHSNQPQHF | TGTGCCTGGAGTGGGCACAGCAATCAGCCCCAGCATTTT
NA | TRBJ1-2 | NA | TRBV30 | CAWSRQNGGYTF | TGTGCCTGGAGTCGACAGAACGGGGGCTACACCTTC
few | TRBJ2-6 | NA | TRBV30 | CALDPESGANVLTF | TGTGCCTTGGACCCGGAATCTGGGGCCAACGTCCTGACTTTC
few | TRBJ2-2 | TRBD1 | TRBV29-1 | CSVDLGQKIGELFF | TGCAGCGTTGACCTGGGACAGAAAATCGGGGAGCTGTTTTTT
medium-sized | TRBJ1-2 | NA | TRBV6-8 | CASSWAEDGYTF | TGTGCCAGCAGTTGGGCTGAGGATGGCTACACCTTC
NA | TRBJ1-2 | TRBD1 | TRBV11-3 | CASSLTTGKSYGYTF | TGTGCCAGCAGCTTGACGACAGGGAAGTCCTATGGCTACACCTTC
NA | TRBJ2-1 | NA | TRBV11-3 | CASSSRTGPNEQFF | TGTGCCAGCAGCTCCAGAACGGGGCCCAATGAGCAGTTCTTC
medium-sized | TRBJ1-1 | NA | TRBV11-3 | CASSTSATDTEAFF | TGTGCCAGCAGCACCTCAGCGACAGACACTGAAGCTTTCTTT
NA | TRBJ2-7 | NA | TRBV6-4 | CASRPSHEQYF | TGTGCCAGCAGACCCTCTCACGAGCAGTACTTC
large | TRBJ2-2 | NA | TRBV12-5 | CASAFGGLAGRNTGELFF | TGTGCTAGTGCTTTCGGAGGTTTAGCAGGGCGAAACACCGGGGAGCTGTTTTTT
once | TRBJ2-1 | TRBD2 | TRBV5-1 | CASRPVLAGWEGNEQFF | TGCGCCAGCAGACCCGTCCTAGCGGGATGGGAGGGCAATGAGCAGTTCTTC
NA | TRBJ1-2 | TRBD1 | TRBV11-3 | CASSVGQAPNYGYTF | TGTGCCAGCAGCGTAGGACAGGCCCCTAACTATGGCTACACCTTC
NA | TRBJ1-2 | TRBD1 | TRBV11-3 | CASSLDRGRNYGYTF | TGTGCCAGCAGCTTGGACAGGGGGCGCAACTATGGCTACACCTTC
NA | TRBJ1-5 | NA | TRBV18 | CASSPLFPGNSNQPQHF | TGTGCCAGCTCACCTCTTTTCCCCGGAAATAGCAATCAGCCCCAGCATTTT
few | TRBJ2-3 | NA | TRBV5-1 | CASSLSSSATDTQYF | TGCGCCAGCAGCTTGTCTTCTAGTGCCACAGATACGCAGTATTTT
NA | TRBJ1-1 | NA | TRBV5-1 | CASSLSVSADTEAFF | TGCGCCAGCAGCTTGAGCGTCAGCGCGGACACTGAAGCTTTCTTT
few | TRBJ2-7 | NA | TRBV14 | CASSHPQGLAEQYF | TGTGCCAGCAGCCATCCCCAGGGGTTGGCCGAGCAGTACTTC
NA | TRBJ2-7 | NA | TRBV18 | CASSPRYEGGYEQYF | TGTGCCAGCTCACCACGATACGAGGGAGGCTACGAGCAGTACTTC
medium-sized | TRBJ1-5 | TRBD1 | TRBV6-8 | CASSSDRVVGQPQHF | TGTGCCAGCAGTTCGGACAGGGTGGTGGGTCAGCCCCAGCATTTT
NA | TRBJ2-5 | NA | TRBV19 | CASSPDNQETQYF | TGTGCCAGTAGTCCCGACAACCAAGAGACCCAGTACTTC
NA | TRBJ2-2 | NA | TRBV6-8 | CASSYSTSTGELFF | TGTGCCAGCAGTTACTCGACAAGCACCGGGGAGCTGTTTTTT
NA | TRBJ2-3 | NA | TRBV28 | CASSSFADTQYF | TGTGCCAGCAGTTCGTTCGCAGATACGCAGTATTTT
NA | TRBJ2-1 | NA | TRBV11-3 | CASSPRETGNNEQFF | TGTGCCAGCAGCCCAAGGGAGACAGGAAACAATGAGCAGTTCTTC
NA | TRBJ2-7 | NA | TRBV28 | CASSNYQGGSYEQYF | TGTGCCAGCAGTAACTACCAAGGGGGTTCCTACGAGCAGTACTTC
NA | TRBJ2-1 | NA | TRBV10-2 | CASSENGFNEQFF | TGCGCCAGCAGTGAAAACGGGTTTAATGAGCAGTTCTTC
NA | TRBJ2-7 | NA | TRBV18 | CASSPPTIYEQYF | TGTGCCAGCTCACCACCAACCATCTACGAGCAGTACTTC
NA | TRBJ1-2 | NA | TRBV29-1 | CSVEDQKGQGQDVGYTF | TGCAGCGTTGAAGATCAGAAAGGTCAGGGGCAGGATGTTGGCTACACCTTC
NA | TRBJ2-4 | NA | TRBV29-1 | CSVEEEAGNIQYF | TGCAGCGTTGAAGAGGAGGCAGGGAACATTCAGTACTTC
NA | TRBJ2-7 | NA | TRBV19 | CASSISTNEQYF | TGTGCCAGTAGCATCTCTACGAACGAGCAGTACTTC
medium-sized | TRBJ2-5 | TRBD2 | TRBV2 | CASSPRRAGGKETQYF | TGTGCCAGCAGCCCTAGGCGGGCGGGGGGTAAAGAGACCCAGTACTTC
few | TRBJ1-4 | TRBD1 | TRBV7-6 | CASTWQTGNEKLFF | TGTGCCAGCACGTGGCAGACAGGGAATGAAAAACTGTTTTTT